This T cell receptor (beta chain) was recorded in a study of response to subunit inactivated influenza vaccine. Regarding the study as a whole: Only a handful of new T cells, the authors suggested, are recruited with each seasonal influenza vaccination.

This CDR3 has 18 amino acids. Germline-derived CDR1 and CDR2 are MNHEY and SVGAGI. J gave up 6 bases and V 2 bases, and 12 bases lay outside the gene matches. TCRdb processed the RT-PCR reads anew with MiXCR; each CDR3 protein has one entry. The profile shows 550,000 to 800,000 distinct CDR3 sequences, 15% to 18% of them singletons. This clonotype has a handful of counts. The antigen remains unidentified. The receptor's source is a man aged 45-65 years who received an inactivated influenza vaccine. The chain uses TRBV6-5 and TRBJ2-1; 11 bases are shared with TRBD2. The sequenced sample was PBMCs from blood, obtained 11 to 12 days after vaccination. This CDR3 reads CASSYGLAGGALGNEQFF. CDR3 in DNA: TGTGCCAGCAGTTACGGGCTAGCGGGAGGAGCCCTGGGCAATGAGCAGTTCTTC.